Included here is one TCR beta chain sequence, with context. These data come from a study of response to subunit inactivated influenza vaccine. Trimming pared 5 bases from V and 3 bases from J, leaving 17 bases between. CDR1 and CDR2 from the germline V gene are ENHRY and SYGVKD. The CDR3 extends over 15 amino acids. TCRdb re-analysed the RT-PCR reads in MiXCR, keeping a single row per CDR3 protein. The sample has more than 500,000 distinct CDR3 sequences; about 11% are singletons. This sample was also put to use in a study of T cells expressing NK-cell markers. Per that paper: It was by 5'RACE template switching with UMIs that TCR beta cDNA was made. HCMV serostatus: most of the eight sequenced donors positive, one negative. With an anti-gamma-delta TCR antibody, sorting in several experiments was kept to alpha-beta TCR T cells.

Sample: PBMCs from blood, taken on the day of vaccination. This TCR came from a man aged 50 to 59 who received an inactivated influenza vaccine. The gene calls are TRBV10-3 and TRBJ2-7; a possible D gene is TRBD1 (5 bases). The CDR3: CAISPGLGSGYEQYF. CDR3 bases: TGTGCCATCAGTCCAGGGTTGGGATCAGGCTACGAGCAGTACTTC.